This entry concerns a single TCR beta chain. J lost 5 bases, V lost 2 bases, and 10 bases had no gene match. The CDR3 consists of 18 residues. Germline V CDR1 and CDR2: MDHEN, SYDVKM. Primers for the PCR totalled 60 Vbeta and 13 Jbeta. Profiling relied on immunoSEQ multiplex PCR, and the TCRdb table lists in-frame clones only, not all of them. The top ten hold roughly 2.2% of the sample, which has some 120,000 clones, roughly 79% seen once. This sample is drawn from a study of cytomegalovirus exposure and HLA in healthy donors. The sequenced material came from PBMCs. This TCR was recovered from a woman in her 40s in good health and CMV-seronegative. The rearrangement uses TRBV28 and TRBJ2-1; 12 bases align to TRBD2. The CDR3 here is CASSLRLAGGFFDNEQFF. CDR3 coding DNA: TGTGCCAGCAGTTTACGGCTAGCGGGAGGGTTTTTCGACAATGAGCAGTTCTTC. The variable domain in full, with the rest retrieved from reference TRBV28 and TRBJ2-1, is DVKVTQSSRYLVKRTGEKVFLECVQDMDHENMFWYRQDPGLGLRLIYFSYDVKMKEKGDIPEGYSVSREKKERFSLILESASTNQTSMYLCASSLRLAGGFFDNEQFFGPGTRLTVL.